A single sample gave rise to the 32 T cell receptor beta chains below, sequenced in a study of blood T cell repertoires in COVID-19. Generated by immunoSEQ multiplex PCR, the TCRdb table keeps only in-frame clones and is missing some. This sample has 150,000 to 250,000 clones, with about 95% found just once. What was sequenced was peripheral blood. These receptor sequences come from a young man with COVID-19, enrolled during active disease.

The J gene is TRBJ2-7, the V gene TRBV27; the D is unclear. The CDR3 runs 13 residues. Trimming cost V 0 bases and J 2 bases, with 5 bases left between them. The germline V gene encodes CDR1 MNHEY and CDR2 SMNVEV (reference sequence). The CDR3 loop is CASSLSAAYEQYF. In nucleotides, the CDR3 is TGTGCCAGCAGTTTATCGGCTGCCTACGAGCAGTACTTC.

This chain joins TRBV10-3 and TRBJ2-7; 8 bases agree with TRBD2. Germline V CDR1 and CDR2: ENHRY, SYGVKD. The CDR3 has 14 residues. V shed 4 bases, J shed 5 bases, and the junction held 7 bases outside the gene matches. As DNA, the CDR3 is TGTGCCATCAGTGGCACAGCGGGGGAAAACGAGCAGTACTTC. It yields the protein CAISGTAGENEQYF.

The J gene is TRBJ2-2, the V gene TRBV25-1; 7 bases match TRBD2. From germline, CDR1 is MGHDK and CDR2 SYGVNS. This CDR3 is 16 amino acids long. J gave up 6 bases and V 4 bases, and 11 bases lay outside the gene matches. CDR3: CASSALGAGPAGELFF. CDR3 sequence (DNA): TGTGCCAGCAGTGCTCTGGGAGCGGGGCCGGCCGGGGAGCTGTTTTTT.

The genes are TRBV6-5 and TRBJ1-3; D is unclear. This CDR3 spans 15 amino acids. Trimming shortened V by 4 bases and J by 1 base, and 11 bases separated the two germline ends. Germline V lookup: CDR1 MNHEY, CDR2 SVGAGI. The CDR3 nucleotides are TGTGCCAGCAGTTTCGCCCGGGGATCTGGAAACACCATATATTTT. This codes for CASSFARGSGNTIYF.

This chain links TRBV28 with TRBJ1-2, with 9 bases lining up with TRBD1. Germline V gene sequence: CDR1 MDHEN, CDR2 SYDVKM. V gave up 5 bases and J gave up 4 bases; unmatched junction bases: 5. The CDR3 has 14 residues. CDR3 sequence reads: CASSTGQGGYGYTF. CDR3 coding DNA: TGTGCCAGCAGTACGGGACAGGGAGGCTATGGCTACACCTTC.

The chain links TRBV27 to TRBJ1-2, with D possibly matching TRBD1 (5 bases). Trimming removed 4 bases at V and 8 bases at J, with 26 bases between. CDR1 is MNHEY, CDR2 SMNVEV, per germline (reference sequence). This CDR3 is 17 amino acids long. In nucleotides, the CDR3 is TGTGCCAGCAGTTCGCTTACCCGGACCGCGGGACCCTTCGGCTACACCTTC. Protein sequence: CASSSLTRTAGPFGYTF.

This chain connects TRBV19 to TRBJ1-3; D remains ambiguous. The CDR3 covers 16 residues. CDR1 and CDR2 from the germline V gene are LNHDA and SQIVND (reference sequence). V was shortened by 5 bases and J by 2 bases, with 16 bases between the two germline ends. CDR3 in DNA: TGTGCCAGTAGTGCCCCAATCGGGAGAACTGGAAACACCATATATTTT. Its protein is CASSAPIGRTGNTIYF. Full variable domain (remainder filled in from reference TRBV19 and TRBJ1-3): DGGITQSPKYLFRKEGQNVTLSCEQNLNHDAMYWYRQDPGQGLRLIYYSQIVNDFQKGDIAEGYSVSREKKESFPLTVTSAQKNPTAFYLCASSAPIGRTGNTIYFGEGSWLTVV.

The CDR3 nucleotides are TGTGCCAGCAGTTACTCCTGGGGACAGGCCTACGAGCAGTACTTC. Residues: CASSYSWGQAYEQYF. This chain uses TRBV6-5 with TRBJ2-7, with 8 bases lining up with TRBD1. V shed 0 bases and J 2 bases; nucleotides not matched to a gene: 3. The CDR3 extends over 15 amino acids. Germline values: CDR1 MNHEY, CDR2 SVGAGI.

The chain is built from TRBV5-1 and TRBJ2-1; 9 bases fit TRBD1. The ends lost 3 bases at V and 8 bases at J; junction bases unmatched: 15. CDR1 is SGHRS and CDR2 is YFSETQ in the germline V gene. The CDR3 is made up of 17 amino acids. For the CDR3, the DNA is TGCGCCAGCAGCTCGGTCCGGCCTGGACAGGGGCCCCATGAGCAGTTCTTC. This sequence encodes CASSSVRPGQGPHEQFF.

The rearrangement joins TRBV4-1 to TRBJ1-2; D uncertain. With 3 bases removed from V and 2 bases from J, the gap between germline ends came to 13 bases. This CDR3 contains 15 residues. Germline CDR1 is MGHRA and CDR2 is YSYEKL. CDR3 in amino acids: CASSQFRGENYGYTF. The CDR3, as DNA: TGCGCCAGCAGCCAGTTTCGAGGAGAAAACTATGGCTACACCTTC.

The chain links TRBV6-5 to TRBJ1-3; possible D gene TRBD1, 6 bases. This CDR3 is 15 amino acids long. From germline, CDR1 is MNHEY and CDR2 SVGAGI. Trimming took off 7 bases at V and 2 bases at J, with 15 bases between the two ends. In DNA, the CDR3 is TGTGCCAGCACCTTAGACAGGAGACCTGGAAACACCATATATTTT. Its translation is CASTLDRRPGNTIYF.

The chain couples TRBV4-1 to TRBJ2-2; 9 nucleotides match TRBD2. The length of the CDR3 is 21 residues. In germline, CDR1 is MGHRA, CDR2 YSYEKL. After removal of 1 base from V and 2 bases from J, the junction contained 17 bases not matched to a gene. CDR3 sequence reads: CASSQVAGPLERGENTGELFF. For the CDR3, the DNA is TGCGCCAGCAGCCAAGTAGCGGGACCCCTAGAGCGGGGGGAAAACACCGGGGAGCTGTTTTTT.

Turning to this clone: Additional DNA sequences in this sample encode the identical CDR3. The chain couples TRBV10-1 to TRBJ2-1; 9 nucleotides line up with TRBD1. The V gene end was trimmed by 2 bases and the J gene end by 2 bases; junction bases not matched to a gene: 1. The germline CDR1 and CDR2 sequences are WNHNN and SYGVQD (reference sequence). The CDR3 consists of 15 residues. CDR3 DNA: TGCGCCAGCAGTGAGGGGACAGGGCCCTACAATGAGCAGTTCTTC. Amino acids: CASSEGTGPYNEQFF.

The chain recombines TRBV11-2 with TRBJ1-1, with D unclear. This CDR3 has 17 amino acids. The germline CDR1 and CDR2 sequences are SGHAT and FQNNGV. The germline V and J ends were trimmed by 1 base and 0 bases, with 15 bases remaining between them. CDR3: CASSLVWRIGVNTEAFF. The CDR3 DNA reads as TGTGCCAGCAGCTTAGTGTGGAGGATCGGGGTGAACACTGAAGCTTTCTTT.

This chain uses TRBV6-5 with TRBJ1-2; 7 nucleotides line up with TRBD1. The CDR3 has 13 amino acids. Germline V gene lookup returns CDR1 MNHEY and CDR2 SVGAGI. Losses at the gene ends were 6 bases for V and 7 bases for J; bases not matched to a gene: 8. The CDR3, as DNA: TGTGCCAGCAGGGCGGACAGGTCCGGTGGCTACACCTTC. Translating it yields CASRADRSGGYTF.

The chain carries TRBV2 and TRBJ2-5; perhaps TRBD2 as D (7 bases). Germline CDR1 is SNHLY and CDR2 is FYNNEI. This CDR3 region has 15 residues. The V gene lost 1 base and the J gene lost 5 bases, with 14 bases spanning the gap. CDR3 region: CASSEGSGGGETQYF. DNA of the CDR3: TGTGCCAGCAGTGAAGGGTCGGGGGGCGGTGAGACCCAGTACTTC.

This chain links TRBV6-1 with TRBJ1-5; D gene ambiguous. Trimming stripped 3 bases from V and 3 bases from J, with 9 bases between. This CDR3 contains 14 residues. Per the germline V gene, CDR1 is MNHNS and CDR2 is SASEGT. CDR3 residues: CASSEVRYNQPQHF. CDR3 DNA: TGTGCCAGCAGTGAGGTCCGGTACAATCAGCCCCAGCATTTT.

This sequence joins TRBV29-1 and TRBJ1-2; the match to TRBD1 covers 8 bases. Unmatched junction bases numbered 12, after V lost 3 bases and J lost 12 bases. CDR1 and CDR2 (germline): SQVTM, ANQGSEA. CDR3 size: 13 residues. CDR3 amino acids: CSVESVRGTGHTF. The CDR3 region has the DNA TGCAGCGTTGAGTCGGTAAGGGGGACAGGCCACACCTTC. The whole variable domain, remainder taken from reference TRBV29-1 and TRBJ1-2, is SAVISQKPSRDICQRGTSLTIQCQVDSQVTMMFWYRQQPGQSLTLIATANQGSEATYESGFVIDKFPISRPNLTFSTLTVSNMSPEDSSIYLCSVESVRGTGHTFGSGTRLTVV.

V and J are TRBV4-1 and TRBJ1-1, with D uncertain. CDR3 size: 16 residues. V lost 0 bases, J lost 1 base, and 12 bases lay in between. Germline-derived CDR1 and CDR2 are MGHRA and YSYEKL. The chain's CDR3 is CASSQDVVYANTEAFF. In nucleotides, the CDR3 is TGCGCCAGCAGCCAAGACGTAGTTTATGCGAACACTGAAGCTTTCTTT.

This clone was picked up one time. This rearrangement joins TRBV10-1 to TRBJ1-1; TRBD1 agrees at 8 bases. In germline, CDR1 is WNHNN, CDR2 SYGVQD (reference sequence). This CDR3 is 13 amino acids long. The V segment lost 6 bases and the J segment 5 bases; nucleotides outside the gene matches: 5. The CDR3 DNA sequence: TGCGCCAGCAGAGCGACAGGGGAAACTGAAGCTTTCTTT. Encoded protein: CASRATGETEAFF.

The rearrangement uses TRBV6-5 and TRBJ2-3; 9 bases are shared with TRBD2. Germline V gene sequence: CDR1 MNHEY, CDR2 SVGAGI. The CDR3 extends over 16 amino acids. J was trimmed by 4 bases and V by 0 bases; bases with no gene match: 5. The CDR3 DNA reads as TGTGCCAGCAGTTACTCCCAGGCGGGGGGGTCAGATACGCAGTATTTT. Translating gives CASSYSQAGGSDTQYF.

The V gene is TRBV20-1, the J gene TRBJ2-6; D is ambiguous. The CDR3 totals 15 residues. V dropped 3 bases and J dropped 0 bases, with 9 bases sitting between them. Germline assignment: CDR1 DFQATT and CDR2 SNEGSKA (reference sequence). The CDR3 coding sequence is TGCAGTGCTAGTGATGGCGGCTCTGGGGCCAACGTCCTGACTTTC. Protein product: CSASDGGSGANVLTF.

This chain joins TRBV9 and TRBJ1-2; D is possibly TRBD1 (5 bases). Germline V gives CDR1 SGDLS, CDR2 YYNGEE. This CDR3 has 12 residues. With 3 bases removed from V and 7 bases from J, the gap between germline ends came to 10 bases. For the CDR3, the DNA is TGTGCCAGCAGCGCAGGGTCGTTTGGCTACACCTTC. Translation gives CASSAGSFGYTF.

J is TRBJ1-5 and V is TRBV3-1 (or the pseudogene TRBV3-2), with D perhaps matching TRBD1 (6 bases). There are 16 residues in the CDR3. V lost 0 bases to trimming and J lost 2 bases, with 11 bases between them. Germline V gives CDR1 LGHDT, CDR2 YNNKEL (reference sequence). CDR3 protein: CASSQDSRGGNQPQHF. CDR3 DNA sequence: TGTGCCAGCAGCCAAGATAGCAGGGGCGGCAATCAGCCCCAGCATTTT.

The chain recombines TRBV7-6 with TRBJ1-1; tentative D call: TRBD1 (5 bases). Germline-derived CDR1 and CDR2 are SGHVS and FNYEAQ. Between the trimmed V and J ends, which lost 1 base and 0 bases, there was a span of 9 bases. This CDR3 comprises 15 residues. The CDR3 reads CASSLEAGVNTEAFF. In DNA form, the CDR3 reads TGTGCCAGCAGCTTAGAGGCGGGGGTGAACACTGAAGCTTTCTTT.

The table lists this clone with a count of one. The chain carries TRBV28 and TRBJ1-2, with D perhaps TRBD1 (6 bases). The CDR3 extends over 13 amino acids. Germline V gene sequence: CDR1 MDHEN, CDR2 SYDVKM. V was trimmed by 10 bases and J by 4 bases, leaving 16 bases between them. The CDR3 here is CATETPGAYGYTF. CDR3 nucleotide sequence: TGTGCCACCGAAACCCCAGGGGCCTATGGCTACACCTTC.

The genes are TRBV21-1 and TRBJ1-1. TRBV21-1 is annotated as a pseudogene. CDR3 length equals 18 residues. The CDR3: CASSKRAMEGRKDTEAFF. CDR3 DNA: TGTGCCAGCAGCAAAAGGGCGATGGAGGGGCGGAAGGACACTGAAGCTTTCTTT.

The rearrangement joins TRBV20-1 to TRBJ1-3; D is possibly TRBD1 (6 bases). The CDR3 totals 14 residues. The germline V gene encodes CDR1 DFQATT and CDR2 SNEGSKA (reference sequence). Deletions cut 3 bases from V and 2 bases from J, with 11 bases between. The CDR3 DNA sequence: TGCAGTGCTAGTTGGGGGGGCACTGGAAACACCATATATTTT. Encoded protein: CSASWGGTGNTIYF.

This chain connects TRBV6-5 to TRBJ2-7, with a tentative D call TRBD2 (5 bases). CDR1 and CDR2 from the germline V gene are MNHEY and SVGAGI. The CDR3 contains 12 residues. The V gene lost 7 bases and the J gene lost 5 bases, with 12 bases spanning the gap. CDR3 nucleotide sequence: TGTGCCAGCATCGGGCCCGGGGACGAGCAGTACTTC. Translating gives CASIGPGDEQYF.

The genes are TRBV2 and TRBJ1-2; weak D call: TRBD1 (6 bases). Germline CDR1 and CDR2: SNHLY and FYNNEI. Trimming removed 6 bases at V and 6 bases at J, with 26 bases between. The CDR3 is 17 residues long. The DNA for the CDR3 is TGTGCCAGCAGGAGGGGGGGCAGGGTATTTCAGGCGGATGGCTACACCTTC. As protein: CASRRGGRVFQADGYTF.

The chain joins TRBV6-5 to TRBJ1-2; D is perhaps TRBD1 (6 bases). Trimming shortened V by 3 bases and J by 4 bases, and 12 bases separated the two germline ends. This CDR3 has 14 residues. The germline V gene has CDR1 MNHEY and CDR2 SVGAGI. In nucleotides, the CDR3 is TGTGCCAGCAGTTATGACAGGTGGTCCTATGGCTACACCTTC. As protein: CASSYDRWSYGYTF.

V is TRBV20-1 and J is TRBJ2-5; 9 positions match TRBD2. Germline-derived CDR1 and CDR2 are DFQATT and SNEGSKA (reference sequence). The CDR3 is made up of 15 amino acids. Unmatched junction bases numbered 6, after V lost 3 bases and J lost 1 base. CDR3 region: CSASGSGGFQETQYF. The CDR3 coding sequence is TGCAGTGCTAGTGGGAGCGGGGGGTTCCAAGAGACCCAGTACTTC.